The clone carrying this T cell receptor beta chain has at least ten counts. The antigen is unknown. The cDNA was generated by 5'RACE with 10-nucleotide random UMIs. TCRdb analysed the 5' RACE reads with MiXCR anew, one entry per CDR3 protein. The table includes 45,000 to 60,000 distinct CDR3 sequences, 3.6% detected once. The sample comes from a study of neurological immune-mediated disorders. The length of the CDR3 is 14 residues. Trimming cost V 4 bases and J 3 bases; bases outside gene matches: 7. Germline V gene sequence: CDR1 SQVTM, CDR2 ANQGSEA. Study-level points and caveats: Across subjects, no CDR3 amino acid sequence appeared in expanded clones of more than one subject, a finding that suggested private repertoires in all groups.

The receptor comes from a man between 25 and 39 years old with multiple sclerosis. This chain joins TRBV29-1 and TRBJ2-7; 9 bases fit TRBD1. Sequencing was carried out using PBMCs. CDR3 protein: CSVVGTGFYYEQYF. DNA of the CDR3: TGCAGCGTTGTCGGGACAGGGTTTTACTACGAGCAGTACTTC.